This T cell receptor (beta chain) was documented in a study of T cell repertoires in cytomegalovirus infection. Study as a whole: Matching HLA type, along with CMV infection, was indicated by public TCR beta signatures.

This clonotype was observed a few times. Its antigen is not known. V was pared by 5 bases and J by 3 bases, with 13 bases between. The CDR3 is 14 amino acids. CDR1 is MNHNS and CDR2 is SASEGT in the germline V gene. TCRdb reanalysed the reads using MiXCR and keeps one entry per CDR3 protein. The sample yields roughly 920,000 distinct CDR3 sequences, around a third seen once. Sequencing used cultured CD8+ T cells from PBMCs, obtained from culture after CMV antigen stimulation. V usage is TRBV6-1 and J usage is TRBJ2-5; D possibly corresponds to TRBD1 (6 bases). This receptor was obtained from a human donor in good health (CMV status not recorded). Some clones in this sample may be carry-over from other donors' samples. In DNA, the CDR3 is TGTGCCAGCAGTTTCCTCCGGGACAAAGAGACCCAGTACTTC. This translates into CASSFLRDKETQYF.